A selection of T cell receptor beta chains follows, all from one sample in a study of cytomegalovirus exposure and HLA in healthy donors. Method: immunoSEQ multiplex PCR; TCRdb's copy keeps in-frame clones and lacks some. This repertoire shows around 100,000 clones, just under 85% found once; its top ten account for 4.5% to 7%. The specimen was PBMCs. The receptors originated from a young woman in good health and CMV-seropositive. CDR3s include the opening cysteine and the closing phenylalanine or tryptophan. A D gene is named only where the DNA matches it firmly. Size tells how often a clone was seen (once, few, many) or the class of an expanded clone, and some rows leave it out.

j_call	v_call	d_call	clone_size	cdr3_nt	cdr3_aa
TRBJ1-2	TRBV5-1	.	.	TGCGCCAGCAGCTTAGGGGGTATTGGCTACACCTTC	CASSLGGIGYTF
TRBJ2-1	TRBV29-1	.	.	TGCAGCGTTGCGGGGGAGAGTACCTACAATGAGCAGTTCTTC	CSVAGESTYNEQFF
TRBJ1-1	TRBV27	.	.	TGTGCCAGCAGTATTCGCCGGGGGGACACTGAAGCTTTCTTT	CASSIRRGDTEAFF
TRBJ2-5	TRBV4-1	.	.	TGCGCCAGCAGCCAATTGGGGGCTAGACCAGAGACCCAGTACTTC	CASSQLGARPETQYF
TRBJ2-5	TRBV7-9	TRBD1	.	TGTGCCAGCAGCTCTACAGGGGGCGTAGAGACCCAGTACTTC	CASSSTGGVETQYF
TRBJ2-7	TRBV2	TRBD1	.	TGTGCCAGCAGAGCAGACAGGGTCGTTTACGAGCAGTACTTC	CASRADRVVYEQYF
TRBJ2-3	TRBV7-6	.	.	TGTGCCAGCAGCTATGGCGGGGCCCTCACAGATACGCAGTATTTT	CASSYGGALTDTQYF
TRBJ1-1	TRBV6-5	.	.	TGTGCCAGCAGTACGGGAGCAGTGAACACTGAAGCTTTCTTT	CASSTGAVNTEAFF
TRBJ2-4	TRBV6-6	TRBD1	.	TGTGCCAGCAGTTACCCTGCAGGGGGCATTAACATTCAGTACTTC	CASSYPAGGINIQYF
TRBJ2-7	TRBV27	.	.	TGTGCCAGCAGTTTTCACAGGGTTGACTACGAGCAGTACTTC	CASSFHRVDYEQYF
TRBJ2-5	TRBV7-6	TRBD2	.	TGTGCCAGCAGCTACCGGACTAGCGTACAAGAGACCCAGTACTTC	CASSYRTSVQETQYF
TRBJ1-1	TRBV6-5	.	.	TGTGCCAGCAGTTACTCGGCCAGGGTGAACACTGAAGCTTTCTTT	CASSYSARVNTEAFF
TRBJ2-7	TRBV15	.	.	TGTGCCACCAGCAGAGATAGCTCCTACGAGCAGTACTTC	CATSRDSSYEQYF
TRBJ2-7	TRBV25-1	.	.	TGTGCCAGCAGTGAAGAATGGGGCGCCGAGCAGTACTTC	CASSEEWGAEQYF
TRBJ2-5	TRBV11-3	TRBD2	.	TGTGCCAGCAGCCCTGGACTAGCGGGGGACCAAGAGACCCAGTACTTC	CASSPGLAGDQETQYF
TRBJ1-5	TRBV27	.	.	TGTGCCAGCAGTTCCCTCCCCGTTAGAGGGGGTCTCCTTAATCAGCCCCAGCATTTT	CASSSLPVRGGLLNQPQHF
TRBJ2-3	TRBV29-1	.	.	TGCAGCGTTTTCGCAGGCGATAAAACAGATACGCAGTATTTT	CSVFAGDKTDTQYF
TRBJ2-7	TRBV28	.	.	TGTGCCAGCAGGCAAGTAGGAGGGGTAACCTACGAGCAGTACTTC	CASRQVGGVTYEQYF
TRBJ2-7	TRBV30	.	.	TGTGCCTGGAGTGTACAAAGGTCTAGAGACGAGCAGTACTTC	CAWSVQRSRDEQYF
TRBJ2-7	TRBV2	.	.	TGTGCCAGCAGTCCCGCCAGCGGGTCAGGCACGAGCTCCTACGAGCAGTACTTC	CASSPASGSGTSSYEQYF
TRBJ2-3	TRBV4-2	TRBD1	.	TGTGCCAGCAGCCAAGATACGGCAGGGGGAAGCACAGATACGCAGTATTTT	CASSQDTAGGSTDTQYF
TRBJ1-4	TRBV6-5	.	.	TGTGCCAGCAGTATGACCTGGGGGGAGAAACTGTTTTTT	CASSMTWGEKLFF
TRBJ1-6	TRBV29-1	.	.	TGCAGCGTTGAAGGGGGGACGGGGGGGAGCCGGTCACCCCTCCACTTT	CSVEGGTGGSRSPLHF
TRBJ2-2	TRBV6-6	TRBD2	few	TGTGCCAGCAGTTCTAGCGGGACTCAGCTGTTTTTT	CASSSSGTQLFF
TRBJ1-5	TRBV15	.	few	TGTGCCACCAGCAGATCACAGGATCAGCCCCAGCATTTT	CATSRSQDQPQHF
TRBJ2-3	TRBV4-1	TRBD1	.	TGCGCCAGCAGCGACAGGGGGCTCGGCACAGATACGCAGTATTTT	CASSDRGLGTDTQYF
TRBJ2-1	TRBV6-6	.	.	TGTGCCAGCAGTTACCCCCTCGCAGGACTCGGCAATGAGCAGTTCTTC	CASSYPLAGLGNEQFF
TRBJ2-1	TRBV6-1	TRBD1	.	TGTGCCAGCACGACAGGGGAAACTCAAACGGATGAGCAGTTCTTC	CASTTGETQTDEQFF
TRBJ2-7	TRBV5-6	.	.	TGTGCCAGCAGCTTGGTCCCAGGCGAGCAGTACTTC	CASSLVPGEQYF
TRBJ2-3	TRBV9	.	.	TGTGCCAGCAGCTCAGGGGAGAGCGCAGATACGCAGTATTTT	CASSSGESADTQYF
TRBJ1-2	TRBV29-1	TRBD1	few	TGCAGCGTTGGACGGGACAGGGAGGACGGCTACACCTTC	CSVGRDREDGYTF
TRBJ2-5	TRBV5-4	TRBD1	.	TGTGCCAGCAGCCTAGGACAGGGGCAAGAGACCCAGTACTTC	CASSLGQGQETQYF
TRBJ1-2	TRBV29-1	TRBD1	.	TGCAGCGGATACAGGGGTCTCTATGGCTACACCTTC	CSGYRGLYGYTF
TRBJ1-1	TRBV6-1	TRBD1	.	TGTGCCAGCAGTCTGAGACAGGGTGAAGCTTTCTTT	CASSLRQGEAFF
TRBJ1-1	TRBV19	.	.	TGTGCCAGTAGTATTTACGCAGACATGAACACTGAAGCTTTCTTT	CASSIYADMNTEAFF
TRBJ2-4	TRBV19	TRBD1	.	TGTGCCAGTAGTGGAGACAGGGTAGGAAACATTCAGTACTTC	CASSGDRVGNIQYF
TRBJ2-2	TRBV6-6	TRBD2	.	TGTGCCAGCAGTTACTCCGGGACTAGCGGCTGGGAGCTGTTTTTT	CASSYSGTSGWELFF
TRBJ1-1	TRBV4-1	TRBD1	few	TGCGCCAGCAGCCAAGATCGGACAGGGGGCTTTAACACTGAAGCTTTCTTT	CASSQDRTGGFNTEAFF
TRBJ2-7	TRBV19	.	.	TGTGCCAGTAGTTCCCATCCCGAGACCTACGAGCAGTACTTC	CASSSHPETYEQYF
TRBJ2-3	TRBV25-1	.	.	TGTGCCAGCAGTGAATTCCGCGGGAGCACAGATACGCAGTATTTT	CASSEFRGSTDTQYF
TRBJ1-2	TRBV7-9	TRBD1	.	TGTGCCAGCAGCTACGGACAGGGGGCGGCCTATGGCTACACCTTC	CASSYGQGAAYGYTF
TRBJ1-3	TRBV19	.	.	TGTGCCAGTAGGACGACAGGTCCCGACTCTGGAAACACCATATATTTT	CASRTTGPDSGNTIYF
TRBJ2-2	TRBV7-3	.	few	TGTGCCAGCAGCCCTACAGGGTGGGTCGGGGAGCTGTTTTTT	CASSPTGWVGELFF
TRBJ1-5	TRBV19	TRBD1	.	TGTGCCAGTAGTCCACGGACAGGGGCCAATCAGCCCCAGCATTTT	CASSPRTGANQPQHF
TRBJ2-1	TRBV27	.	once	TGTGCCAGCAGTTTATCGACAGGTCTCGAGCAGTTCTTC	CASSLSTGLEQFF
TRBJ2-1	TRBV5-6	.	.	TGTGCCAGCATCGCAAGGGGGTCGAATGAGCAGTTCTTC	CASIARGSNEQFF
TRBJ1-5	TRBV5-8	.	.	TGTGCCAGCACCCAGACAGCCGCCGGCAATCAGCCCCAGCATTTT	CASTQTAAGNQPQHF
TRBJ2-5	TRBV5-1	TRBD2	.	TGCGCCAGCAGCTGGCGACTAGCGGGGGCTCAAGAGACCCAGTACTTC	CASSWRLAGAQETQYF
TRBJ1-2	TRBV2	TRBD1	.	TGTGCCAGCAGGACCCAGGGGGACGGCTACACCTTC	CASRTQGDGYTF
TRBJ2-7	TRBV11-2	.	.	TGTGCCAGCAGCTTATGGCCAGGGGCAGCAGTTATGGAGCAGTACTTC	CASSLWPGAAVMEQYF
TRBJ2-3	TRBV6-5	.	.	TGTGCCAGCAGTAATCAGTACTACGGTGCAGATACGCAGTATTTT	CASSNQYYGADTQYF
TRBJ2-1	TRBV2	.	.	TGTGCCACGAATAGGGGGGGGAGCTCCTACAATGAGCAGTTCTTC	CATNRGGSSYNEQFF
TRBJ2-7	TRBV27	TRBD1	.	TGTGCCAGCAGTTGGGACAGGAACTACGAGCAGTACTTC	CASSWDRNYEQYF
TRBJ2-7	TRBV5-4	TRBD2	.	TGTGCCAGCAGCTTCGCGGGAGTGTGGAGCTACGAGCAGTACTTC	CASSFAGVWSYEQYF
TRBJ2-3	TRBV25-1	TRBD2	.	TGTGCCAGCACTACAGCGGGGGATACGCAGTATTTT	CASTTAGDTQYF